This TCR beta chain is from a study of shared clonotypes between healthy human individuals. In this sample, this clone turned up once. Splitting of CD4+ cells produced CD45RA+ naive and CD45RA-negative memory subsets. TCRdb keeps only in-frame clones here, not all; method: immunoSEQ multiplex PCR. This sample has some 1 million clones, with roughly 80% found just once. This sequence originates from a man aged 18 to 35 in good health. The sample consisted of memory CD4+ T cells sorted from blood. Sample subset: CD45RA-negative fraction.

The CDR3 loop reads CASRGGATDTQYF. CDR3 in DNA: TGTGCCAGCAGGGGAGGGGCAACAGATACGCAGTATTTT. This chain connects TRBV2 to TRBJ2-3; 7 bases line up with TRBD2. The ends lost 6 bases at V and 3 bases at J; junction bases unmatched: 3. The CDR3 loop spans 13 amino acids. Germline lookup yields CDR1 SNHLY and CDR2 FYNNEI. The whole variable domain, remainder taken from reference TRBV2 and TRBJ2-3, is EPEVTQTPSHQVTQMGQEVILRCVPISNHLYFYWYRQILGQKVEFLVSFYNNEISEKSEIFDDQFSVERPDGSNFTLKIRSTKLEDSAMYFCASRGGATDTQYFGPGTRLTVL.